These 27 T cell receptor beta chains were all obtained from the same sample, sequenced in a study of blood T cell repertoires in COVID-19. The data were produced by immunoSEQ multiplex PCR, yet TCRdb's version contains in-frame clones alone and is incomplete. Here the sample spans fewer than 350,000 clones, roughly 86% being singletons. The sample comprised peripheral blood. Source of these receptors: a man aged 18 to 29 with active or convalescent COVID-19.

This clone was seen just once. The rearrangement links TRBV10-3 to TRBJ2-5; 8 nucleotides align to TRBD1. Trimming took 4 bases from V and 1 from J; bases not matched to a gene: 11. CDR3 length equals 17 residues. Germline-derived CDR1 and CDR2 are ENHRY and SYGVKD. This chain's CDR3 is CAISASAGGKGQETQYF. CDR3 sequence (DNA): TGTGCCATCAGTGCATCGGCAGGGGGCAAGGGCCAAGAGACCCAGTACTTC.

The J gene is TRBJ1-6, the V gene TRBV9; TRBD1 matches at 8 bases. This CDR3 has 13 amino acids. CDR1 and CDR2 (germline): SGDLS, YYNGEE. With V trimmed by 3 bases and J by 15 bases, 8 bases remained unmatched. The chain's CDR3 is CASSADRGGGLHF. The CDR3 DNA is TGTGCCAGCAGCGCCGACAGGGGAGGGGGCCTCCACTTT.

This sequence joins TRBV5-5 and TRBJ2-5; 16 positions match TRBD2. V lost 3 bases, J lost 2 bases, and 1 base stayed unmatched. Germline values: CDR1 SGHKS, CDR2 YYEKEE (reference sequence). CDR3 length: 16 residues. In DNA form, the CDR3 reads TGTGCCAGCAGCTCGGGACTAGCGGGGGGGCAAGAGACCCAGTACTTC. Its translation is CASSSGLAGGQETQYF.

Concerning this clone itself: One end of the junction is discordant with germline, which a read error may explain. The sample holds other DNA sequences that translate to the same CDR3. J is TRBJ2-2 and V is TRBV5-1; perhaps TRBD1 as D (5 bases). The CDR3 is made up of 13 amino acids. Germline-derived CDR1 and CDR2 are SGHRS and YFSETQ. The CDR3 DNA reads as TGCGCTAGCAGAACAGGGAACACCGGGGAGCTGTTTTTT. Its protein product is CASRTGNTGELFF.

This chain links TRBV11-2 with TRBJ2-7; 11 bases fit TRBD2. The CDR3 extends over 12 amino acids. Germline-derived CDR1 and CDR2 are SGHAT and FQNNGV. Trimming removed 5 bases from V and 6 bases from J; junction bases left unmatched: 0. The CDR3 loop is CASSGLAGEQYF. The CDR3 DNA is TGTGCCAGCAGCGGACTAGCGGGCGAGCAGTACTTC.

This chain uses TRBV28 with TRBJ2-7; possibly TRBD1 for D (5 bases). The CDR3 totals 14 residues. The V gene lost 6 bases and the J gene lost 0 bases, with 12 bases spanning the gap. In germline, CDR1 is MDHEN, CDR2 SYDVKM. CDR3 sequence reads: CASRWAGNSYEQYF. The CDR3 DNA reads TGTGCCAGCAGGTGGGCAGGGAACTCCTACGAGCAGTACTTC.

V gene TRBV5-6 combines with J gene TRBJ1-1, with D unresolved. Trimming shortened V by 0 bases and J by 0 bases, and 9 bases separated the two germline ends. The CDR3 has 15 amino acids. CDR1 and CDR2 (germline): SGHDT, YYEEEE. The CDR3 nucleotides read TGTGCCAGCAGCTTGGGGCAGATCATGAACACTGAAGCTTTCTTT. Residues: CASSLGQIMNTEAFF.

This clone was observed a single time. J is TRBJ2-3 and V is TRBV10-2; 8 bases fit TRBD1. V lost 2 bases to trimming and J lost 4 bases; unmatched junction nucleotides: 2. Per the germline V gene, CDR1 is WSHSY and CDR2 is SAAADI. The CDR3 contains 14 residues. The CDR3 spells CASSEQGAADTQYF. The CDR3 DNA reads TGCGCCAGCAGTGAGCAGGGGGCCGCAGATACGCAGTATTTT.

The rearrangement joins TRBV13 to TRBJ1-1, with 8 bases lining up with TRBD1. CDR1 PRHDT and CDR2 FYEKMQ come from the germline V gene (reference sequence). The CDR3 contains 15 residues. Germline trimming cut 2 bases from V and 1 base from J; bases unmatched to any gene: 3. This chain's CDR3 is CASSLITGGNTEAFF. In nucleotides, the CDR3 is TGTGCCAGCAGCTTAATAACAGGGGGGAACACTGAAGCTTTCTTT.

This sequence joins TRBV6-6 and TRBJ2-3; no definite D call. The CDR3 is 11 residues long. Deletions cut 6 bases from V and 6 bases from J, with 7 bases between. The germline V gene encodes CDR1 MNHNY and CDR2 SVGAGI (reference sequence). The CDR3 loop reads CASSIEDTQYF. The CDR3 DNA is TGTGCCAGCAGCATTGAGGATACGCAGTATTTT.

The gene calls are TRBV29-1 and TRBJ2-2; no clear D. Germline-derived CDR1 and CDR2 are SQVTM and ANQGSEA. Trimming shortened V by 1 base and J by 7 bases, and 7 bases separated the two germline ends. The CDR3 runs to 12 residues. As DNA, the CDR3 is TGCAGCGTTGAAGTACTATACGGGGAGCTGTTTTTT. Protein: CSVEVLYGELFF.

This chain joins TRBV10-3 and TRBJ1-1, with 12 bases aligning to TRBD1. The V segment lost 6 bases and the J segment 4 bases; nucleotides outside the gene matches: 15. CDR3 length: 18 residues. Germline assignment: CDR1 ENHRY and CDR2 SYGVKD. CDR3 protein: CAIRTPGTGGVLVTEAFF. The CDR3 DNA is TGTGCCATCAGGACCCCCGGGACAGGGGGCGTTTTGGTCACTGAAGCTTTCTTT.

This clone was found once. The chain uses TRBV27 and TRBJ1-4; D gene unclear. The germline gives CDR1 MNHEY, CDR2 SMNVEV (reference sequence). The V end lost 1 base, the J end lost 6 bases, and 9 bases lay between the germline ends. This CDR3 region has 14 residues. CDR3 loop: CASSLFGGDEKLFF. CDR3 coding DNA: TGTGCCAGCAGTTTATTTGGCGGGGATGAAAAACTGTTTTTT.

This chain joins TRBV4-1 and TRBJ2-3; D is perhaps TRBD2 (5 bases). The length of the CDR3 is 15 residues. Trimming took off 1 base at V and 0 bases at J, with 8 bases between the two ends. Germline CDR1 MGHRA, CDR2 YSYEKL. CDR3 in DNA: TGCGCCAGCAGCCAAGGGGTAGCGAGCACAGATACGCAGTATTTT. As protein: CASSQGVASTDTQYF.

The CDR3 sequence: CASSLDGSSGANVLTF. DNA for the CDR3: TGTGCCAGCAGTTTGGACGGGAGCTCTGGGGCCAACGTCCTGACTTTC. J is TRBJ2-6 and V is TRBV6-5; possibly TRBD2 for D (6 bases). With 4 bases removed from V and 0 bases from J, the gap between germline ends came to 10 bases. This CDR3 is built from 16 residues. Germline CDR1 and CDR2: MNHEY and SVGAGI.

This chain links TRBV6-1 with TRBJ2-4; 7 bases align to TRBD2. Germline loops: CDR1 MNHNS, CDR2 SASEGT. J gave up 1 base and V 3 bases, and 6 bases lay outside the gene matches. CDR3 length: 16 amino acids. The CDR3: CASSDEGEGAKNIQYF. CDR3 nucleotide sequence: TGTGCCAGCAGTGACGAAGGGGAGGGGGCCAAAAACATTCAGTACTTC.

The genes are TRBV11-2 and TRBJ2-7, with TRBD1 identical over 8 bases. This CDR3 has 15 amino acids. The ends lost 3 bases at V and 3 bases at J; junction bases unmatched: 7. In germline, CDR1 is SGHAT, CDR2 FQNNGV. Here the CDR3 reads CASSFGQGVGYEQYF. CDR3 DNA sequence: TGTGCCAGCAGCTTCGGACAGGGAGTTGGCTACGAGCAGTACTTC.

This chain connects TRBV6-5 to TRBJ2-7; TRBD2 matches at 10 bases. The CDR3 length is 14 residues. The V gene end was trimmed by 3 bases and the J gene end by 4 bases; junction bases not matched to a gene: 3. Per germline, CDR1 MNHEY and CDR2 SVGAGI. For the CDR3, the DNA is TGTGCCAGCAGTTATCAGACTAGCGGGTACGAGCAGTACTTC. Its protein product is CASSYQTSGYEQYF.

In DNA form, the CDR3 reads TGTGCCAGCAGCCAGAGGGACTCGCACCTCTATGGCTACACCTTC. Translation: CASSQRDSHLYGYTF. The chain combines TRBV3-1 (or the pseudogene TRBV3-2) with TRBJ1-2; a weak D match, TRBD1 (5 bases). Germline-derived CDR1 and CDR2 are LGHDT and YNNKEL (reference sequence). The CDR3 spans 15 residues. V lost 3 bases, J lost 4 bases, and 15 bases lay in between.

The chain has TRBV3-1 (or the pseudogene TRBV3-2) and TRBJ2-5; 11 bases fit TRBD2. The V gene end was trimmed by 2 bases and the J gene end by 0 bases; junction bases not matched to a gene: 8. Germline V CDR1 and CDR2: LGHDT, YNNKEL (reference sequence). The CDR3 has 18 amino acids. CDR3 region: CASSQSPGLAANQETQYF. The DNA for the CDR3 is TGTGCCAGCAGCCAATCCCCGGGACTAGCGGCCAACCAAGAGACCCAGTACTTC.

This chain joins TRBV19 and TRBJ1-3; D is undetermined. Trimming shortened V by 1 base and J by 3 bases, and 10 bases separated the two germline ends. CDR1 and CDR2 from the germline V gene are LNHDA and SQIVND (reference sequence). This CDR3 spans 15 amino acids. The DNA of the CDR3 is TGTGCCAGTAGTATAGCCCGGGGTAATGGAAACACCATATATTTT. Its translation: CASSIARGNGNTIYF.

The chain couples TRBV5-4 to TRBJ1-2; D is ambiguous. CDR3 length: 13 residues. Per germline, CDR1 SGHNT and CDR2 YYREEE (reference sequence). Trimming cost V 0 bases and J 5 bases, with 8 bases left between them. CDR3 loop: CASSLEQNYGYTF. Written as DNA, the CDR3 is TGTGCCAGCAGCTTGGAACAGAATTATGGCTACACCTTC.

The rearrangement uses TRBV2 and TRBJ2-7; the match to TRBD1 covers 7 bases. From germline, CDR1 is SNHLY and CDR2 FYNNEI. After removal of 7 bases from V and 4 bases from J, the junction contained 4 bases not matched to a gene. The CDR3 is made up of 12 amino acids. CDR3 DNA sequence: TGTGCCAGCACAGGACAGGCGTACGAGCAGTACTTC. It specifies CASTGQAYEQYF.

The rearrangement joins TRBV7-2 to TRBJ2-5; 9 bases are a match to TRBD2. Trimming took 2 bases from V and 4 from J; bases not matched to a gene: 8. CDR3 length equals 16 residues. Germline V gives CDR1 SGHTA, CDR2 FQGNSA. The CDR3, as DNA: TGTGCCAGCAGCTTAAGTCTGATAGCGGGGGCAGAGACCCAGTACTTC. It codes for CASSLSLIAGAETQYF.

The chain joins TRBV6-1 to TRBJ1-3; the match to TRBD1 covers 7 bases. The junction had 2 bases not matched to a gene; V was cut back by 2 bases and J by 4 bases. Germline CDR1 MNHNS, CDR2 SASEGT. This CDR3 is 14 amino acids long. The CDR3 DNA is TGTGCCAGCAGTGAACACAGGGGAGGAAACACCATATATTTT. Its translation: CASSEHRGGNTIYF.

This clone was seen a handful of times. The rearrangement joins TRBV2 to TRBJ1-1, with TRBD1 matching over 8 bases. The CDR3 loop spans 15 amino acids. The ends lost 3 bases at V and 3 bases at J; junction bases unmatched: 6. The germline CDR1 and CDR2 sequences are SNHLY and FYNNEI. This chain's CDR3 is CASSEGTGGYTEAFF. Written as DNA, the CDR3 is TGTGCCAGCAGTGAGGGGACAGGCGGGTACACTGAAGCTTTCTTT.

V gene TRBV10-1 combines with J gene TRBJ1-2; D call uncertain. Germline values: CDR1 WNHNN, CDR2 SYGVQD (reference sequence). This CDR3 has 13 residues. Trimming removed 1 base at V and 4 bases at J, with 7 bases between. The CDR3 loop is CASSEYSGYGYTF. The CDR3 nucleotides are TGCGCCAGCAGTGAGTACAGCGGCTATGGCTACACCTTC.